The 18 T cell receptor beta chains given below trace back to one sample, sequenced in a study of blood T cell repertoires in COVID-19. The data were produced by immunoSEQ multiplex PCR, yet TCRdb's version contains in-frame clones alone and is incomplete. In the table there are some 130,000 clones, approximately 88% of which are singletons. Material for sequencing was peripheral blood. Receptors were obtained from a man between 50 and 59 years old with acute or convalescent COVID-19.

The chain recombines TRBV11-2 with TRBJ2-1; possible D gene TRBD1, 7 bases. Germline lookup yields CDR1 SGHAT and CDR2 FQNNGV. This CDR3 is 16 amino acids long. V was clipped by 5 bases and J by 1 base, with 15 bases between them. The CDR3 DNA sequence: TGTGCCAGCAGCCCCAGGGGGGCAACATCCTACAATGAGCAGTTCTTC. Translating it yields CASSPRGATSYNEQFF.

The table lists this clone with a count of one. The chain combines TRBV9 with TRBJ2-3; TRBD2 aligns across 10 bases. The germline CDR1 and CDR2 sequences are SGDLS and YYNGEE. The length of the CDR3 is 15 residues. V was clipped by 6 bases and J by 3 bases; unmatched bases: 7. For the CDR3, the DNA is TGTGCCAGCACGTTCGAGGGACTAGCGACAGATACGCAGTATTTT. Amino acid sequence: CASTFEGLATDTQYF.

This clone was detected a few times. The V gene is TRBV14, the J gene TRBJ2-7, with a possible D match to TRBD2 (5 bases). Germline V CDR1 and CDR2: SGHDN, FVKESK. Deletions cut 1 base from V and 0 bases from J, with 10 bases between. This CDR3 region has 15 residues. The CDR3 loop is CASSQVLGSSYEQYF. The CDR3 DNA is TGTGCCAGCAGCCAAGTCCTAGGGAGCTCCTACGAGCAGTACTTC.

The chain combines TRBV5-1 with TRBJ1-2; the match to TRBD1 covers 7 bases. CDR3 size: 14 residues. CDR1 and CDR2 from the germline V gene are SGHRS and YFSETQ. J lost 4 bases, V lost 4 bases, and 7 bases had no gene match. CDR3 sequence (DNA): TGCGCCAGCAGCCGAGAGGGACAGTTCTATGGCTACACCTTC. It specifies CASSREGQFYGYTF.

V usage is TRBV10-1 and J usage is TRBJ2-3; 7 bases fit TRBD2. Germline V gene lookup returns CDR1 WNHNN and CDR2 SYGVQD (reference sequence). CDR3 size: 15 residues. Losses at the gene ends were 5 bases for V and 5 bases for J; bases not matched to a gene: 10. The CDR3 loop is CASSPGVAGGDTQYF. CDR3 DNA sequence: TGCGCCAGCAGTCCCGGGGTAGCGGGTGGAGATACGCAGTATTTT.

V is TRBV6-4 and J is TRBJ1-2; 10 bases are a match to TRBD1. J was trimmed by 8 bases and V by 8 bases; bases with no gene match: 5. Germline V gives CDR1 MRHNA, CDR2 SNTAGT. The CDR3 spans 12 residues. CDR3 nucleotide sequence: TGTGCCAGCCGACAGGGGGCTGGAGGCTACACCTTC. It encodes CASRQGAGGYTF.

Written as DNA, the CDR3 is TGTGCCAGCAGTTTACACTCTGGCGGCTACGAGCAGTACTTC. This codes for CASSLHSGGYEQYF. The J gene is TRBJ2-7, the V gene TRBV27; D ambiguous. The length of the CDR3 is 14 residues. V lost 2 bases to trimming and J lost 3 bases, with 11 bases between them. Germline-derived CDR1 and CDR2 are MNHEY and SMNVEV (reference sequence).

The genes are TRBV4-2 and TRBJ2-3; D is uncertain. Deletions cut 2 bases from V and 2 bases from J, with 8 bases between. This CDR3 is built from 14 residues. Germline lookup yields CDR1 LGHNA and CDR2 YNFKEQ. CDR3 bases: TGTGCCAGCAGCCAAAACAGAAACACAGATACGCAGTATTTT. Translation gives CASSQNRNTDTQYF.

This clone was seen more than once but under ten times. This chain links TRBV5-1 with TRBJ1-2, with D perhaps matching TRBD1 (5 bases). The CDR3 contains 14 residues. Germline lookup yields CDR1 SGHRS and CDR2 YFSETQ. Trimming removed 2 bases at V and 12 bases at J, with 20 bases between. The CDR3 DNA follows: TGCGCCAGCAGCTTAATGACAGATCCCGGTATGAACACCTTC. Amino acids: CASSLMTDPGMNTF.

This chain uses TRBV10-3 with TRBJ2-1; D remains ambiguous. Germline V gene lookup returns CDR1 ENHRY and CDR2 SYGVKD. The CDR3 totals 13 residues. Trimming pared 11 bases from V and 6 bases from J, leaving 17 bases between. The CDR3 reads CAVRPESPNEQFF. The CDR3 DNA reads TGTGCCGTCCGGCCGGAGAGCCCCAATGAGCAGTTCTTC.

This clone was seen only a few times. The chain combines TRBV7-2 with TRBJ2-1; weak D call: TRBD2 (5 bases). Germline V gene sequence: CDR1 SGHTA, CDR2 FQGNSA. This CDR3 contains 16 residues. V was pared by 5 bases and J by 0 bases, with 14 bases between. CDR3 protein: CASSGRTGSSYNEQFF. CDR3 coding DNA: TGTGCCAGCAGCGGCCGGACGGGAAGCTCCTACAATGAGCAGTTCTTC.

V usage is TRBV5-4 and J usage is TRBJ1-1; D gene uncertain. CDR3 length: 12 amino acids. CDR1 is SGHNT, CDR2 YYREEE, per germline (reference sequence). V lost 3 bases to trimming and J lost 1 base, with 4 bases between them. CDR3 bases: TGTGCCAGCAGCTCCCAGAACACTGAAGCTTTCTTT. The encoded protein is CASSSQNTEAFF.

This chain connects TRBV4-2 to TRBJ1-2; D unresolved. Per the germline V gene, CDR1 is LGHNA and CDR2 is YNFKEQ. CDR3 length equals 15 residues. V lost 4 bases to trimming and J lost 0 bases, with 12 bases between them. The CDR3, as DNA: TGTGCCAGCAGCCTCCGACGGGGAGCTAACTATGGCTACACCTTC. Amino acid sequence: CASSLRRGANYGYTF.

The table lists this clone with a few counts. This rearrangement joins TRBV19 to TRBJ2-1, with 13 bases identical to TRBD2. With 5 bases clipped from V and 0 bases from J, the junction kept 13 bases outside the gene matches. Germline V CDR1 and CDR2: LNHDA, SQIVND (reference sequence). The CDR3 totals 20 residues. The CDR3 region is CASSGRLAGGSAFSYNEQFF. The CDR3 nucleotides are TGTGCCAGTAGTGGTCGACTAGCGGGAGGCAGTGCCTTCTCCTACAATGAGCAGTTCTTC. Using reference TRBV19 and TRBJ2-1 for the parts outside the CDR3, the full variable domain is DGGITQSPKYLFRKEGQNVTLSCEQNLNHDAMYWYRQDPGQGLRLIYYSQIVNDFQKGDIAEGYSVSREKKESFPLTVTSAQKNPTAFYLCASSGRLAGGSAFSYNEQFFGPGTRLTVL.

This clone was counted a single time. The chain recombines TRBV2 with TRBJ1-2; D ambiguous. V was pared by 6 bases and J by 7 bases, with 18 bases between. Per germline, CDR1 SNHLY and CDR2 FYNNEI. CDR3 length equals 14 residues. The CDR3 spells CASSETPLYGGYTF. CDR3 bases: TGTGCCAGCAGCGAAACCCCCCTATATGGTGGCTACACCTTC.

The CDR3 protein is CASSLGPDYEQYF. DNA of the CDR3: TGTGCCAGCAGCCTCGGTCCTGATTACGAGCAGTACTTC. The J gene is TRBJ2-7, the V gene TRBV12-3 or TRBV12-4; D gene unclear. The CDR3 covers 13 residues. Trimming removed 6 bases at V and 4 bases at J, with 13 bases between.

The V call is TRBV10-3, the J call TRBJ1-4; D is unclear. The CDR3 runs 13 residues. Germline loops: CDR1 ENHRY, CDR2 SYGVKD. V was pared by 5 bases and J by 1 base, with 5 bases between. The CDR3 DNA reads as TGTGCCATCAGTCGAGAAACTAATGAAAAACTGTTTTTT. Protein product: CAISRETNEKLFF.

This rearrangement joins TRBV10-3 to TRBJ2-7; TRBD2 matches at 8 bases. The CDR3 has 15 residues. Trimming cost V 2 bases and J 0 bases; bases outside gene matches: 3. Germline CDR1 is ENHRY and CDR2 is SYGVKD. The CDR3 nucleotides are TGTGCCATCAGTGAGGGAACTAGCGGCTCCTACGAGCAGTACTTC. Translated, it gives CAISEGTSGSYEQYF.